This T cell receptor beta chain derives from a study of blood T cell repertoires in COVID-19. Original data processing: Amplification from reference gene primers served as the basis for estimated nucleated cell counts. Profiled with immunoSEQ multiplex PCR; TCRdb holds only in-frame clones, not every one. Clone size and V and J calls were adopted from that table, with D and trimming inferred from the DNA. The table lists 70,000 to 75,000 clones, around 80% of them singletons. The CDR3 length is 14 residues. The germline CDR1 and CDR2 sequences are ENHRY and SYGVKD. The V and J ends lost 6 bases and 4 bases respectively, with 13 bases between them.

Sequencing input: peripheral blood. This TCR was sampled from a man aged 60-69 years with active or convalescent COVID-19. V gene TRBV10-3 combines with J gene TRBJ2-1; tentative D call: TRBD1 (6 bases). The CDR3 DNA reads TGTGCCATCAGCGCAACCGGGACATACAATGAGCAGTTCTTC. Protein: CAISATGTYNEQFF.